This TCR beta chain was sequenced in a study of shared clonotypes between healthy human individuals (dated by TCRdb to 2018 to 2021). A note on the overall study: The cohort comprised a couple of women and a few men aged 18 to 49 years. For each donor, CD4 naive and CD4 memory were each given three plates, CD8 naive was given two plates, and CD8 memory was given one plate. To estimate repertoire size and how much clonotype sharing occurs between individuals, the study deeply sequenced the blood TCR repertoires of five healthy adults. Different laboratories and diverse techniques were used to prepare libraries and sequence TCR repertoires, to increase sequencing depth and limit assay-specific biases. Leukapheresis yielded between about 0.85 and 10 billion PBMCs per donor. Study-level results and caveats: Higher generation probabilities were observed for clonotypes shared by all four sorted-subset donors than for non-shared clonotypes. Rarefaction of sorted-subset datasets indicated incomplete sequencing despite the large sequencing depth. Naive subsets generally had larger estimated clonotype richness than memory subsets did. When four donors were compared, the shared fraction of clonotypes was roughly 5% for naive CD4, 3.5% to 4% for naive CD8, 2% to 2.5% for memory CD4, and 0.3% to 0.5% for memory CD8. Sampling was restricted to blood, and TCR repertoires in tissue are likely to differ from TCR repertoires in blood. Because the study included a small number of donors, the genetic and exposure-history diversity represented was limited. Based on pairwise subsampling, the degree of clonotype sharing among donors was expected to be affected by sequencing depth.

As concerns this clone: Its cognate antigen has yet to be identified. No much larger clone is present one base from it, and per-base qualities are unavailable.

The donors were healthy, HIV-negative adults with no recently reported acute infections or vaccinations. All donors were Caucasian adults living in Nashville, Tennessee, USA. CD4+ T cells were enriched by magnetic negative selection; naive cells were then positively selected on CD45RA, and the negative fraction formed the memory subset. Blood was collected by leukapheresis, and PBMCs were isolated by Ficoll-Histopaque density gradient centrifugation and then cryopreserved in liquid nitrogen vapor phase. Analytical flow cytometry was used to check the purity and quantity of each magnetically sorted T cell population. From each sorted fraction, genomic DNA was isolated and quantified by UV absorbance on a Nanodrop 2000c. Using the deep immunoSEQ assay, TCR CDR3 regions were amplified from genomic DNA by multiplex PCR. Extracted genomic DNA from each cell subset was distributed evenly across all wells of several immunoSEQ 96-well plates, and each plate was treated as a replicate. For sorted subsets, each replicate PCR was loaded with about 0.2 ug genomic DNA, equivalent to approximately 33,000 T cell genomes. Purified libraries were measured with a Qubit 3.0 fluorometer, size-checked on a Bioanalyzer 2100, and measured again with the KAPA Library Quantification kit. Every immunoSEQ 96-well plate was sequenced on a separate single-read 150-cycle Illumina NextSeq 550 flow cell. As for how the authors treated the data: Because the immunoSEQ output held only junctional sequences and lacked quality scores, the filtering could not match the filtering applied to full-length reads. To assign V/J genes and CDR3, sequences were annotated using PyIR, a Python wrapper for IgBLAST v1.9, with IMGT germline references. Reads were filtered out if the reads had weak V/J assignments (E-value above 1e-6), no CDR3, stop codons, out-of-frame junctions, or ambiguous translated residues. V3J clonotypes were defined as sequences sharing an identical inferred V gene, J gene, and CDR3 amino acid sequence. To compute the percentage overlap between repertoires, the number of shared unique clonotypes was divided by the size of the smaller repertoire. Three approaches were used to assess repertoire richness: RTK rarefaction, the Chao1 estimator, and Recon v2.1 estimates of unobserved clonotypes. OLGA was used to compute generation probabilities for all TCRbeta clonotypes that the gDNA method yielded from several donors. As stored in TCRdb, this immuneACCESS dataset retains in-frame rearrangements with V and J assigned. A fraction of the clones does not appear; measured against another copy, unresolved V genes explain less than half of the discrepancy, and the remainder lacks a known reason. The V and J calls and the clone size are those of that table, but D and trimming were determined from the DNA. Here the sample has about 2.4 million clones; approximately 94% occur a single time. The top ten clonotypes cover around 0.37% of the sample.

From the cysteine up to the phenylalanine, the CDR3 has a length of 16 residues. The kept DNA is CDR3 alone, 48 bases in frame from the first base. Looking up the germline V gene yields CDR1 MDHEN and CDR2 SYDVKM. V loses 1 base of germline sequence and J loses 0 bases, and the interval between the two ends is 10 bases. What was sequenced was naive CD4+ T cells from PBMCs. Reading the label with the study, this specimen's cell subset or site is: CD45RA+ positively selected. Here the chain combines TRBV28 and TRBJ1-3; there is no confident call for the D gene. The TCR comes from a man aged 18 to 35 in good health. Some clones in this sample may be carry-over from other donors' samples. CDR3 sequence: CASSLLDAGSGNTIYF. The DNA sequence is TGTGCCAGCAGTTTATTAGACGCAGGCTCTGGAAACACCATATATTTT.